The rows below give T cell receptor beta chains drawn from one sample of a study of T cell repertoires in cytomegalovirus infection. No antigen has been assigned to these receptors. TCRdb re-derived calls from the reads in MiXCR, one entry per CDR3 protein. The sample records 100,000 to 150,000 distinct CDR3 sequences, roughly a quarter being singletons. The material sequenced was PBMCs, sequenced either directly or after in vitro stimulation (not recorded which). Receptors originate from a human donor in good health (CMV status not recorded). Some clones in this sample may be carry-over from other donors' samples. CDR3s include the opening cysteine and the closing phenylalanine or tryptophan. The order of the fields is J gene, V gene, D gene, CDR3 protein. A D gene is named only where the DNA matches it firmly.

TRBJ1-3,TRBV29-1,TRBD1,CSGGQGNTIYF
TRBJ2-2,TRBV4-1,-,CASSQDERGRDTGELFF
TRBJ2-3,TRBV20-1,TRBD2,CSALLAGGKDTQYF
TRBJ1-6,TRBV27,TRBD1,CASSQTGTSPLHF
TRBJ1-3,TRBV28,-,CASLSSTVSGNTIYF
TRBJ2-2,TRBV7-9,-,CASSLRGDGELFF
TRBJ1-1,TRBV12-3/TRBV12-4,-,CASSFGFYTEAFF
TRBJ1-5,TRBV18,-,CASSPQGSFKQPQHF
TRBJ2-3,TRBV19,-,CASRRTGLSIDTQYF
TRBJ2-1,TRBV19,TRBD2,CASSIAPTSGSSYNEQFF
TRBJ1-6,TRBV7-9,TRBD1,CASTDREVYSPLHF
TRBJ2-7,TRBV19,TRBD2,CASSPIGAGGPWISEQYF
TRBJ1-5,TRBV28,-,CASTYRRGGNQPQHF
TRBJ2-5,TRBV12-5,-,CASAQVGETQYF
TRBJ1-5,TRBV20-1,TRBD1,CSARWEQGLIKAQHF
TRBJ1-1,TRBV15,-,CATSIDRNTEAFF
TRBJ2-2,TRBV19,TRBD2,CASSAEGLLGTGELFF
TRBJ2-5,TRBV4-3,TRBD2,CASSQDLGLAESQETQYF
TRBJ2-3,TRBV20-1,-,CSVIRGTDTQYF
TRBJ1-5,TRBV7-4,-,CASSPPPAGEVNQPQHF
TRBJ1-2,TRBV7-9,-,CASSLGDGQIYGYTF
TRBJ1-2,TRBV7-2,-,CASSFPTPYGYTF
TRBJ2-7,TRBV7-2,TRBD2,CASSLALLAGVPYEQYF
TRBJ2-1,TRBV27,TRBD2,CASRGGLAGSNEQFF